The rows below give T cell receptor beta chains drawn from one sample of a study of blood T cell repertoires in COVID-19. Data came from immunoSEQ multiplex PCR; TCRdb stores just in-frame clones and leaves some out. The sample records some 270,000 clones, roughly nine tenths being singletons. Sequences were obtained from PBMCs or T cells enriched from blood (not recorded which). The source is a woman in her sixties or seventies who had recovered from COVID-19. The CDR3 runs from the conserved cysteine through the conserved F or W. Fields, in order: V gene, clone size, CDR3 protein. Size values are once, few and many counts, or a class for expanded clones, and some rows have none.

>TRBV7-8|NA
CASSLEQNPGTRVSPLHF
>TRBV18|NA
CASSPQRNTEAFF
>TRBV11-2|NA
CASSLGTSGIYEQYF
>TRBV3-1/TRBV3-2|NA
CASSQDRVQETQYF
>TRBV11-2|NA
CASSLDTLQETQYF
>TRBV29-1|NA
CSVERGGGSSGELFF
>TRBV5-5|NA
CASSRTGFDSSYEQYF
>TRBV18|NA
CASSQTGGNSPLHF
>TRBV5-6|NA
CASSLPSPTDTQYF
>TRBV24-1|few
CATSEAHRGLSYGYTF
>TRBV24-1|NA
CATSSGPEDTEAFF
>TRBV7-2|NA
CASSLGPYSYNEQFF
>TRBV19|NA
CASSNQGGNQPQHF
>TRBV11-2|NA
CASSSGNEKLFF
>TRBV5-1|NA
CASSVEVGGYGYTF
>TRBV7-9|NA
CASVTSSYEQYF
>TRBV9|NA
CASSVTSLDTQYF
>TRBV28|NA
CASSSAQGPENEQFF
>TRBV15|NA
CATSRIPRDRGRLGDQPQHF
>TRBV11-2|NA
CAIPRLGGETQYF
>TRBV6-5|NA
CASKASGGNTIYF
>TRBV5-1|NA
CASSLERQDTEAFF
>TRBV7-9|NA
CASRRLAGGGETQYF
>TRBV12-3/TRBV12-4|once
CASSLRLLYEQYF
>TRBV18|once
CASSTPRQGGNSPLHF
>TRBV4-1|NA
CASSWVGGYNSPLHF
>TRBV24-1|once
CATSDFRQTYGYTF
>TRBV18|NA
CASSPDGTAGYTF
>TRBV30|few
CAWIGANYEQYF
>TRBV6-5|NA
CASSSSAGQPQHF
>TRBV6-4|NA
CASSAEGAGGRYEQYF
>TRBV19|NA
CASTQPGQAGNQPQHF
>TRBV2|NA
CASILGRGRPYNEQFF
>TRBV5-8|NA
CASSPTGTSPPYEQYF
>TRBV24-1|once
CATSDPGTRNYGYTF
>TRBV18|NA
CASSPWDTHTEAFF
>TRBV29-1|NA
CSVDRGGLDTQYF
>TRBV24-1|NA
CATSGSGGLEQYF
>TRBV19|NA
CASSRQADRNQPQHF
>TRBV11-2|NA
CASSLITSGSREQYF